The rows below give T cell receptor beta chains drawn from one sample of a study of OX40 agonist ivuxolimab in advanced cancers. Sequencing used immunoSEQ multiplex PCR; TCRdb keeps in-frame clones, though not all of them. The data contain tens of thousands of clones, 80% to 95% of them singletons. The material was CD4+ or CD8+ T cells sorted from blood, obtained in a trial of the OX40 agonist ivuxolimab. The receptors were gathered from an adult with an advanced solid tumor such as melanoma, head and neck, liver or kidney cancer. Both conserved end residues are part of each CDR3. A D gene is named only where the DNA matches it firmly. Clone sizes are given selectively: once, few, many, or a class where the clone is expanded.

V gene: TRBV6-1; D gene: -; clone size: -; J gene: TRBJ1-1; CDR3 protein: CASSDPPGTMNTEAFF; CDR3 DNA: TGTGCCAGCAGTGACCCACCCGGGACAATGAACACTGAAGCTTTCTTT
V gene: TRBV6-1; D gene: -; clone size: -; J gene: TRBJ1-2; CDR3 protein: CAIIFGPANYGYTF; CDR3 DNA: TGTGCCATCATTTTCGGACCCGCTAACTATGGCTACACCTTC
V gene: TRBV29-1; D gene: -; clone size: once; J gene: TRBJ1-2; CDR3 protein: CSVESTGSGYGYTF; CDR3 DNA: TGCAGCGTTGAAAGTACAGGGAGCGGCTATGGCTACACCTTC
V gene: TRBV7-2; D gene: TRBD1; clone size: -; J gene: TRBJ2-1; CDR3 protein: CASSLEEGQGLYSEQFF; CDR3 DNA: TGTGCCAGCAGCTTAGAGGAGGGACAGGGTTTGTATAGTGAGCAGTTCTTC
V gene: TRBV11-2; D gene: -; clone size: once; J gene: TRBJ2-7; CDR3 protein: CASSLGPTPGYEQYF; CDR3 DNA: TGTGCCAGCAGCTTAGGCCCAACCCCGGGCTACGAGCAGTACTTC
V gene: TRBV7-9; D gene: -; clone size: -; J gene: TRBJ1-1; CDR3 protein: CASTKENTEAFF; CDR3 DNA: TGTGCCAGCACCAAGGAGAACACTGAAGCTTTCTTT
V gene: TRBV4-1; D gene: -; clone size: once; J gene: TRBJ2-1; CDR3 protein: CASSQDGEQFF; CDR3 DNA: TGCGCCAGCAGCCAAGACGGGGAGCAGTTCTTC
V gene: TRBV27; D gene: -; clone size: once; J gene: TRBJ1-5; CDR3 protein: CASSPGTLNNQPQHF; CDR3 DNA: TGTGCCAGCAGTCCCGGGACACTAAACAATCAGCCCCAGCATTTT
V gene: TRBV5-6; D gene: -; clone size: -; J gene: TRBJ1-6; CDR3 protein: CASLGGGSPLHF; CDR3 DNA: TGTGCCAGCCTGGGGGGTGGTTCACCCCTCCACTTT
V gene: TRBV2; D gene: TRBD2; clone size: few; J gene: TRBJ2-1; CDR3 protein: CASSDLSSGKTEQFF; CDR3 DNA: TGTGCCAGCAGTGACCTATCTAGCGGGAAGACGGAGCAGTTCTTC
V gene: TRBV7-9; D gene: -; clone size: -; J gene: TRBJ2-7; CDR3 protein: CASSLAVDGAYEQYF; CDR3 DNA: TGTGCCAGCAGCTTAGCCGTAGACGGAGCCTACGAGCAGTACTTC
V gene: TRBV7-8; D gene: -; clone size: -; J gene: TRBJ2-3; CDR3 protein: CASSSGSDTQYF; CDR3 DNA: TGTGCCAGCAGCTCCGGTAGCGATACGCAGTATTTT
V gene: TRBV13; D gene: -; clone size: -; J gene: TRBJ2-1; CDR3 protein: CASSPNPGDYNEQFF; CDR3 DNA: TGTGCCAGCAGCCCCAACCCGGGGGACTACAATGAGCAGTTCTTC
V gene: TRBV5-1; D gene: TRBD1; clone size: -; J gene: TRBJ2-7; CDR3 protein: CASSLGAGTGAYEQYF; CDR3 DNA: TGCGCCAGCAGCTTGGGGGCCGGGACAGGCGCCTACGAGCAGTACTTC
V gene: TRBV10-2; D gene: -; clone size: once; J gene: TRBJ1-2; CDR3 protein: CASSETAYGYTF; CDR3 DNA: TGCGCCAGCAGTGAAACAGCCTATGGCTACACCTTC
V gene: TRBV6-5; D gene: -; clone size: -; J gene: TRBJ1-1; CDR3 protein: CASSYSPRSEAFF; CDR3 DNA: TGTGCCAGCAGTTACTCGCCAAGGTCTGAAGCTTTCTTT
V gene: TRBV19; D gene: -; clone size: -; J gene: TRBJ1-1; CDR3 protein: CASSIGGNTEAFF; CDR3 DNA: TGTGCCAGTAGTATTGGGGGGAACACTGAAGCTTTCTTT
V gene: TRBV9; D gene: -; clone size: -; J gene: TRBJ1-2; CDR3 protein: CASSVGFGYTF; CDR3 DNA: TGTGCCAGCAGCGTAGGGTTTGGCTACACCTTC
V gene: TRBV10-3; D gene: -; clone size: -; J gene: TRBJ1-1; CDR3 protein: CAISDRGGNTEAFF; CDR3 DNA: TGTGCCATCAGCGATCGCGGGGGAAACACTGAAGCTTTCTTT
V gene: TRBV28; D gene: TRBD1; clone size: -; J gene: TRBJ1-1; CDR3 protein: CASSPGQGGTEAFF; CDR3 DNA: TGTGCCAGCAGTCCGGGACAGGGAGGGACTGAAGCTTTCTTT
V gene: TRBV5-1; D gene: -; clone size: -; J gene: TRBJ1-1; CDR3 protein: CASSLAGTEVFF; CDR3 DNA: TGCGCCAGCAGCTTGGCGGGAACTGAAGTTTTCTTT
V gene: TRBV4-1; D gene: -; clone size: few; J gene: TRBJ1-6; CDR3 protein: CASSQLTGHNSPLHF; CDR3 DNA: TGCGCCAGCAGCCAACTGACAGGACATAATTCACCCCTCCACTTT
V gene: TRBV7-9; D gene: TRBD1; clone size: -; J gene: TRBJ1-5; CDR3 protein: CASSSNHGTGNQPQHF; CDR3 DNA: TGTGCCAGCAGCTCAAACCACGGGACAGGGAATCAGCCCCAGCATTTT
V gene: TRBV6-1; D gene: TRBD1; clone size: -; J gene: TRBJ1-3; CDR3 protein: CASSEEDRGGNTIYF; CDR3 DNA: TGTGCCAGCAGTGAAGAAGACAGGGGTGGAAACACCATATATTTT
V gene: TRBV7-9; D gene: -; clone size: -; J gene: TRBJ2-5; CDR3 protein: CASSLAIEGTQYF; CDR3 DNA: TGTGCCAGCAGCTTAGCGATCGAAGGGACCCAGTACTTC
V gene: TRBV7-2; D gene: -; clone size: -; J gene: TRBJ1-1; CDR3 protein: CASSFGGSTEAFF; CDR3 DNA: TGTGCCAGCAGCTTTGGGGGGTCCACTGAAGCTTTCTTT
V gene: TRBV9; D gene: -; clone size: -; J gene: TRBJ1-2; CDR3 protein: CASSGLSNYGYTF; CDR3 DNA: TGTGCCAGCAGCGGTTTGAGTAACTATGGCTACACCTTC
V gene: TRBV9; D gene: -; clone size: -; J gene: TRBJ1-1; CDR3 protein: CASSVGVDTEAFF; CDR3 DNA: TGTGCCAGCAGCGTAGGGGTTGACACTGAAGCTTTCTTT
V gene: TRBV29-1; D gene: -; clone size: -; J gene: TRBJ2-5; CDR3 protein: CSGAQETQYF; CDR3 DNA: TGCAGTGGGGCCCAAGAGACCCAGTACTTC
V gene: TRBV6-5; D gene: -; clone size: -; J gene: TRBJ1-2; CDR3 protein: CASTYREDYGYTF; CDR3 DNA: TGTGCCAGCACCTACAGGGAGGACTATGGCTACACCTTC
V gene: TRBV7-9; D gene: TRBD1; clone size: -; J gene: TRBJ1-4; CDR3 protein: CASRAGGDEKLFF; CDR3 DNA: TGTGCCAGCAGGGCAGGGGGGGATGAAAAACTGTTTTTT
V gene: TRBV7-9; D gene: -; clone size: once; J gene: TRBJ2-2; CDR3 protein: CASSPVLDPNTGELFF; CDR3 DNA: TGTGCCAGCAGCCCCGTCCTGGATCCGAACACCGGGGAGCTGTTTTTT
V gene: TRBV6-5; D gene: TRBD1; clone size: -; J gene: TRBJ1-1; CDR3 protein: CASSSRGVAFF; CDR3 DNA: TGTGCCAGCAGTTCCAGGGGGGTAGCTTTCTTT
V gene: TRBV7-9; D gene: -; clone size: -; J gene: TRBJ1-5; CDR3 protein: CASSLGGYQPQHF; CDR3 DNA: TGTGCCAGCAGCTTAGGGGGGTACCAGCCCCAGCATTTT
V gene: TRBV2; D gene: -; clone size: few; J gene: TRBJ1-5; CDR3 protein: CASSEWGRNQPQHF; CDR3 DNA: TGTGCCAGCAGTGAATGGGGACGGAATCAGCCCCAGCATTTT
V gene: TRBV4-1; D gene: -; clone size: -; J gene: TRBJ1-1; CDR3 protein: CASSQDYRIDPEAFF; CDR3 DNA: TGCGCCAGCAGCCAAGATTACAGGATCGACCCTGAAGCTTTCTTT
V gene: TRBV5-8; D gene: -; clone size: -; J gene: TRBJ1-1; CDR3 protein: CASSFSLLDYWGNTEAFF; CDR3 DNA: TGTGCCAGCAGCTTTTCACTCCTCGATTACTGGGGGAACACTGAAGCTTTCTTT
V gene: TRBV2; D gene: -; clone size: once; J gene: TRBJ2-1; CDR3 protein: CASVGPYNEQFF; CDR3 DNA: TGTGCCAGCGTGGGGCCCTACAATGAGCAGTTCTTC
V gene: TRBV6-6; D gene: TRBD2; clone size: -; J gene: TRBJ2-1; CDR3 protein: CASSPTSGAYYNEQFF; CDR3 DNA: TGTGCCAGCAGTCCGACTAGCGGGGCTTACTACAATGAGCAGTTCTTC
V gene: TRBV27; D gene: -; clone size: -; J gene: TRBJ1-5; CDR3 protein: CASSLLSGTRGNQPQHF; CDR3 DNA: TGTGCCAGCAGTTTATTATCCGGGACTAGGGGAAATCAGCCCCAGCATTTT
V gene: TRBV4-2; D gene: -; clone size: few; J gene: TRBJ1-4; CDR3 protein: CASSQDGPAGGLFF; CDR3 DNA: TGTGCCAGCAGCCAAGATGGGCCCGCGGGGGGACTGTTTTTT
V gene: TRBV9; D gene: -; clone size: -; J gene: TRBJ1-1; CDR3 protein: CASSVANGNGAFF; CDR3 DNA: TGTGCCAGCAGCGTAGCTAATGGTAATGGAGCTTTCTTT
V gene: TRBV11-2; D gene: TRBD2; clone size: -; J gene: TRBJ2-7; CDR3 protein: CASSLGGDSYEQYF; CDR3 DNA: TGTGCCAGCAGCTTGGGAGGGGACTCCTACGAGCAGTACTTC
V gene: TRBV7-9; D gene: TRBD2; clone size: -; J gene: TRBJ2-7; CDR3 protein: CASTSTSGVYEQYF; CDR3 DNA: TGTGCCAGCACCTCAACTAGCGGGGTGTACGAGCAGTACTTC
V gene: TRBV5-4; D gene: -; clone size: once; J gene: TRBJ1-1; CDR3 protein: CASSLSGTRGAFF; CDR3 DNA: TGTGCCAGCAGCTTGAGTGGCACCCGTGGAGCTTTCTTT